This T cell receptor (beta chain) was sequenced in a study of blood T cell repertoires in COVID-19. Study summary: Material from acute and convalescent COVID-19 was sourced from the United States, Italy and Spain. Sources were T cells, B-cell-depleted T cells, or PBMCs; the material itself was cDNA or gDNA.

CDR3 length: 16 amino acids. Germline loops: CDR1 SGDLS, CDR2 YYNGEE. V was clipped by 2 bases and J by 4 bases; unmatched bases: 8. Original analysis: Amplification with reference gene primers provided the estimates of nucleated cell counts. Assay used: immunoSEQ multiplex PCR; TCRdb lists only in-frame clones, some missing. V, J and clone size are taken as reported in that table, and D and trimming were inferred from the DNA itself. Of 150,000 to 200,000 clones listed, about 90% are singletons. This receptor was taken from a woman in her seventies with acute or convalescent COVID-19. Sample: peripheral blood. The J gene is TRBJ2-2, the V gene TRBV9, with 7 bases matching TRBD2. This chain's CDR3 is CASSVGEGLGTGELFF. DNA for the CDR3: TGTGCCAGCAGCGTGGGGGAGGGGTTGGGCACCGGGGAGCTGTTTTTT.